This TCR beta chain was captured by sequencing in a study of a mutant IDH1 vaccine in newly diagnosed glioma. Findings of the study overall: The occurrence of vaccine-induced immune responses was seen in 90% to 95% of patients.

Time point given: week 11, during vaccination. Every vaccine dose comprised 300 ug of mutant IDH1 20-mer peptide plus topical imiquimod. Profiling relied on immunoSEQ multiplex PCR, and the TCRdb table lists in-frame clones only, not all of them. The profile covers tens of thousands of clones, with around 82% appearing a single time and approximately 9% taken by the ten largest. Note on this clone: Its antigen is not identified.

Germline-derived CDR1 and CDR2 are SEHNR and FQNEAQ (reference sequence). The trim removed 5 bases at V and 3 bases at J, leaving 12 bases unmatched. CDR3 length equals 16 residues. The V and J genes are TRBV7-9 and TRBJ2-7, with 8 positions matching TRBD2. Sequenced here: PBMCs, sampled from a glioma patient whose treatment included an IDH1 peptide vaccine. This TCR derives from a woman aged 18-29 years with glioma. DNA for the CDR3: TGTGCCAGCAGCCCGGGGCGGGGGGCTACCTACTACGAGCAGTACTTC. Translation gives CASSPGRGATYYEQYF.